The 22 T cell receptor beta chains below come from one sample, sequenced in a study of blood T cell repertoires in COVID-19. Method: immunoSEQ multiplex PCR; TCRdb's copy keeps in-frame clones and lacks some. Among hundreds of thousands of clones listed, about 84% were seen once. The sequencing input was peripheral blood. These receptors came from a woman older than 75 with COVID-19, enrolled during active disease.

The rearrangement links TRBV27 to TRBJ2-3, with 7 bases matching TRBD1. V shed 4 bases and J 2 bases; nucleotides not matched to a gene: 6. Germline V gene data show CDR1 as MNHEY and CDR2 as SMNVEV (reference sequence). This CDR3 has 15 amino acids. The CDR3 sequence is CASSSYRGPTDTQYF. For the CDR3, the DNA is TGTGCCAGCAGTTCCTACAGGGGACCCACAGATACGCAGTATTTT.

The chain employs TRBV7-2 and TRBJ2-2, with 7 nucleotides matching TRBD2. The ends lost 0 bases at V and 7 bases at J; junction bases unmatched: 8. The CDR3 sequence is 16 residues long. CDR1 is SGHTA and CDR2 is FQGNSA in the germline V gene. The CDR3 sequence: CASSLARRGSVGELFF. The CDR3 DNA reads as TGTGCCAGCAGCTTAGCGCGGCGGGGGTCCGTCGGGGAGCTGTTTTTT.

The chain recombines TRBV6-2 or TRBV6-3 with TRBJ2-1, with 10 bases lining up with TRBD2. Trimming at V came to 5 bases and at J to 3 bases, leaving 4 bases not matched to a gene. The CDR3 runs to 15 residues. CDR1 and CDR2 from the germline V gene are MNHEY and SVGEGT. The CDR3 here is CASSTGTSVYNEQFF. In DNA form, the CDR3 reads TGTGCCAGCAGTACCGGGACTAGCGTCTACAATGAGCAGTTCTTC.

The chain is built from TRBV9 and TRBJ1-3; no definite D call. Germline lookup yields CDR1 SGDLS and CDR2 YYNGEE. CDR3 size: 15 residues. V was shortened by 2 bases and J by 0 bases, with 9 bases between the two germline ends. CDR3 nucleotide sequence: TGTGCCAGCAGCGTGGAGGCTTACTCTGGAAACACCATATATTTT. Amino acid sequence: CASSVEAYSGNTIYF.

Concerning this clone: The same CDR3 can be traced to other DNA sequences in this sample. The gene calls are TRBV5-4 and TRBJ2-1; 8 bases fit TRBD2. The length of the CDR3 is 15 residues. V gave up 2 bases and J gave up 2 bases; unmatched junction bases: 3. Looked up from germline, CDR1 is SGHNT and CDR2 is YYREEE (reference sequence). The CDR3 sequence is CASSLTSGTYNEQFF. The DNA for the CDR3 is TGTGCCAGCAGCTTAACTAGCGGAACCTACAATGAGCAGTTCTTC.

The J gene is TRBJ1-6, the V gene TRBV4-3; D is undetermined. CDR3 size: 16 residues. The V gene lost 2 bases and the J gene lost 4 bases, with 12 bases spanning the gap. Germline V CDR1 and CDR2: LGHNA, YSLEER. The CDR3 coding sequence is TGCGCCAGCAGCCAAAGTCCGGGATCTTATAATTCACCCCTCCACTTT. Residues: CASSQSPGSYNSPLHF.

This chain uses TRBV7-9 with TRBJ2-1, with unresolved D. V was clipped by 1 base and J by 5 bases, with 3 bases between them. The CDR3 sequence is 12 residues long. Germline CDR1 is SEHNR and CDR2 is FQNEAQ (reference sequence). The CDR3 region has the DNA TGTGCCAGCAGCTTAGTCGACAATGAGCAGTTCTTC. The encoded protein is CASSLVDNEQFF.

The chain uses TRBV27 and TRBJ1-2; tentatively, D is TRBD1 (6 bases). Trimming stripped 9 bases from V and 5 bases from J, with 16 bases between. Per germline, CDR1 MNHEY and CDR2 SMNVEV (reference sequence). This CDR3 is built from 13 residues. CDR3 loop: CASAQGGGYGYTF. CDR3 nucleotides: TGTGCCAGTGCACAGGGTGGTGGTTATGGCTACACCTTC.

This sequence joins TRBV18 and TRBJ2-5, with D unclear. Germline assignment: CDR1 KGHSH and CDR2 LQKENI. This CDR3 region has 14 residues. Trimming stripped 3 bases from V and 7 bases from J, with 15 bases between. Here the CDR3 DNA reads TGTGCCAGCTCACCTCCCGGGTCGGCCGGGACCCAGTACTTC. It is translated as CASSPPGSAGTQYF. Supplemented by reference TRBV18 and TRBJ2-5, the full variable domain reads NAGVMQNPRHLVRRRGQEARLRCSPMKGHSHVYWYRQLPEEGLKFMVYLQKENIIDESGMPKERFSAEFPKEGPSILRIQQVVRGDSAAYFCASSPPGSAGTQYFGPGTRLLVL.

The chain joins TRBV9 to TRBJ1-1; TRBD1 might be the D (5 bases). This CDR3 is built from 14 residues. Germline assignment: CDR1 SGDLS and CDR2 YYNGEE. Trimming stripped 2 bases from V and 5 bases from J, with 13 bases between. CDR3 in amino acids: CASSVGGGSTEAFF. Written as DNA, the CDR3 is TGTGCCAGCAGCGTCGGCGGGGGGTCGACTGAAGCTTTCTTT.

The rearrangement joins TRBV6-4 to TRBJ2-2; TRBD1 aligns across 11 bases. Trimming at V came to 6 bases and at J to 4 bases, leaving 1 base not matched to a gene. The V gene's germline CDR1 is MRHNA and CDR2 SNTAGT. This CDR3 has 14 amino acids. The CDR3 loop reads CASSGQGATGELFF. The CDR3 DNA reads TGTGCCAGCAGCGGACAGGGGGCCACCGGGGAGCTGTTTTTT.

The rearrangement links TRBV25-1 to TRBJ2-3; D possibly corresponds to TRBD2 (6 bases). From germline, CDR1 is MGHDK and CDR2 SYGVNS. Between the trimmed V and J ends, which lost 4 bases and 8 bases, there was a span of 10 bases. CDR3 length equals 12 residues. CDR3 region: CASSASGGTQYF. DNA of the CDR3: TGTGCCAGCAGTGCATCCGGGGGTACGCAGTATTTT.

CDR3 in DNA: TGTGCCAGCTCAACTAGCGGGGGGGCGGATGAGCAGTTCTTC. Translation gives CASSTSGGADEQFF. This chain joins TRBV18 and TRBJ2-1, with TRBD2 matching over 13 bases. CDR1 is KGHSH and CDR2 is LQKENI in the germline V gene. The CDR3 is 14 amino acids. J was trimmed by 8 bases and V by 5 bases; bases with no gene match: 3.

The chain recombines TRBV5-1 with TRBJ1-1; TRBD1 matches at 7 bases. The germline V gene has CDR1 SGHRS and CDR2 YFSETQ. V was pared by 0 bases and J by 8 bases, with 10 bases of the junction left unmatched. The CDR3 spans 15 residues. The CDR3 here is CASSLEIGGGAEAFF. The CDR3 DNA sequence: TGCGCCAGCAGCTTGGAGATTGGAGGGGGCGCAGAAGCTTTCTTT.

This sequence joins TRBV11-3 and TRBJ2-2; possibly TRBD1 for D (6 bases). This CDR3 contains 16 residues. Germline-derived CDR1 and CDR2 are SGHNT and YENEEA. V shed 3 bases and J shed 2 bases, with 13 bases lying between them. CDR3 region: CASSFGTGFNTGELFF. The CDR3 DNA is TGTGCCAGCAGCTTCGGTACAGGGTTTAACACCGGGGAGCTGTTTTTT.

This clone turned up a few times. The V and J genes are TRBV18 and TRBJ1-5, with 8 bases aligning to TRBD1. Germline V gene lookup returns CDR1 KGHSH and CDR2 LQKENI. This CDR3 contains 16 residues. With 3 bases clipped from V and 3 bases from J, the junction kept 7 bases outside the gene matches. CDR3 in DNA: TGTGCCAGCTCACCGTACGGGACAGGCATCAATCAGCCCCAGCATTTT. This gives the protein CASSPYGTGINQPQHF.

This clone was observed once. V is TRBV6-6 and J is TRBJ2-5; 9 nucleotides match TRBD2. The V and J ends lost 6 bases and 5 bases, in that order; junction bases with no gene match: 4. This CDR3 is 13 amino acids long. The germline gives CDR1 MNHNY, CDR2 SVGAGI (reference sequence). The CDR3 loop is CASRPSGVETQYF. In DNA, the CDR3 is TGTGCCAGCAGACCTAGCGGGGTTGAGACCCAGTACTTC.

The chain carries TRBV7-9 and TRBJ1-4, with D hard to call. CDR3 length: 13 amino acids. Per germline, CDR1 SEHNR and CDR2 FQNEAQ (reference sequence). Trimming removed 1 base from V and 5 bases from J, with 5 bases in between. The CDR3 DNA reads TGTGCCAGCAGCTTAGACAGAAATGAAAAACTGTTTTTT. Amino acid sequence: CASSLDRNEKLFF.

CDR3 sequence (DNA): TGTGCCAGCAGCTTGATGGGACAGGGCGGCACCGGGGAGCTGTTTTTT. Translated: CASSLMGQGGTGELFF. The gene calls are TRBV5-6 and TRBJ2-2; 9 positions match TRBD1. V gave up 1 base and J gave up 4 bases; unmatched junction bases: 5. The CDR3 contains 16 residues. Germline V gene lookup returns CDR1 SGHDT and CDR2 YYEEEE.

V gene TRBV3-1 (or the pseudogene TRBV3-2) combines with J gene TRBJ2-2; 12 bases line up with TRBD2. Germline V CDR1 and CDR2: LGHDT, YNNKEL (reference sequence). V was pared by 4 bases and J by 5 bases, with 5 bases of the junction left unmatched. This CDR3 has 16 residues. This CDR3 reads CASSPASGGATGELFF. As DNA, the CDR3 is TGTGCCAGCAGCCCAGCTAGCGGGGGGGCAACCGGGGAGCTGTTTTTT.

V usage is TRBV4-3 and J usage is TRBJ1-6; 8 bases are a match to TRBD1. Germline V gene lookup returns CDR1 LGHNA and CDR2 YSLEER. Trimming at V came to 3 bases and at J to 8 bases, leaving 6 bases not matched to a gene. This CDR3 has 15 residues. CDR3: CASSQEHRGDSPLHF. In DNA form, the CDR3 reads TGCGCCAGCAGCCAGGAACACAGGGGGGATTCACCCCTCCACTTT.

This chain uses TRBV2 with TRBJ1-1, with 7 nucleotides matching TRBD1. There are 14 residues in the CDR3. V was clipped by 5 bases and J by 2 bases; unmatched bases: 5. The V gene's germline CDR1 is SNHLY and CDR2 FYNNEI. CDR3 amino acids: CASSRDRTNTEAFF. The CDR3, as DNA: TGTGCCAGCAGTCGGGACAGAACTAACACTGAAGCTTTCTTT.